This TCR beta chain is from a study of CD8+CD57+ T cells in acquired aplastic anemia. Study information: The DNA of sorted CD4+ and CD8+ cells averaged approximately 3.3 ug. Healthy donor CD4+ cell samples had a mean of approximately 11 million reads. Study findings and constraints: Patients shared 25 to 35 CD8+ CDR3 sequences with controls. A significant difference in CD8+ Simpson's diversity between patients and controls was not found.

Ten or more counts support this clonotype. Its antigen is undetermined. Trimming cost V 6 bases and J 2 bases, with 14 bases left between them. CDR3 length equals 15 residues. CDR1 MNHNS and CDR2 SASEGT come from the germline V gene. Genomic DNA templated the TCR beta VDJ and CDR3 profiling. From the reads, TCRdb called clonotypes with MiXCR, one entry per CDR3 protein. Among more than 150,000 distinct CDR3 sequences, under 55% were seen once, and the ten largest hold roughly 3%. This chain joins TRBV6-1 and TRBJ1-5; D gene unclear. Material for sequencing was sorted CD4+, CD8+, or CD8+CD57+ T cells (not recorded which) from PBMCs. This TCR came from a human donor in good health. This CDR3 reads CASRPSAVGNQPQHF. Here the CDR3 DNA reads TGTGCCAGCAGGCCCAGTGCGGTAGGCAATCAGCCCCAGCATTTT.